Presented here are 11 T cell receptor beta chains from one specimen sequenced in a study of breast tumors, draining lymph nodes, adjacent tissues. Breast cancer patients provided tissue from their axillary draining lymph nodes. TCRdb called the multiplex PCR reads again in MiXCR, with one record for every CDR3 protein. The sample lists around 230,000 distinct CDR3 sequences; 32% were seen once. The sample consisted of axillary lymph node tissue. Receptors were obtained from a female donor with breast cancer. Some clones in this sample may be carry-over from other donors' samples.

V gene TRBV11-3 combines with J gene TRBJ2-2; 14 bases map to TRBD2. V lost 5 bases to trimming and J lost 6 bases; unmatched junction nucleotides: 5. Germline lookup yields CDR1 SGHNT and CDR2 YENEEA. This CDR3 is 16 amino acids long. This chain's CDR3 is CASSTGLAGGAGELFF. The CDR3 DNA reads as TGTGCCAGCAGCACAGGACTAGCGGGAGGCGCCGGGGAGCTGTTTTTT. Combining the CDR3 with reference TRBV11-3 and TRBJ2-2 gives the whole variable domain EAGVVQSPRYKIIEKKQPVAFWCNPISGHNTLYWYLQNLGQGPELLIRYENEEAVDDSQLPKDRFSAERLKGVDSTLKIQPAELGDSAVYLCASSTGLAGGAGELFFGEGSRLTVL.

This clonotype appeared many times. This may arise from a read error, as a much more abundant clone is one base away. The chain uses TRBV20-1 and TRBJ2-6; perhaps TRBD1 as D (5 bases). Germline loops: CDR1 DFQATT, CDR2 SNEGSKA (reference sequence). The CDR3 is 12 residues long. Here the CDR3 reads CSASSGANVPTF. For the CDR3, the DNA is TGCAGTGCTAGTTCTGGGGCCAACGTCCCGACTTTC.

There are a few counts of this clonotype. This chain connects TRBV18 to TRBJ2-3; no clear D gene. This CDR3 has 15 residues. CDR1 is KGHSH, CDR2 LQKENI, per germline. V was shortened by 1 base and J by 2 bases, with 10 bases between the two germline ends. The CDR3 spells CASSPQGLFTDTQYF. The CDR3 DNA reads TGTGCCAGCTCACCACAGGGTCTCTTCACAGATACGCAGTATTTT.

This clonotype was found many times. The chain has TRBV19 and TRBJ2-7; 9 nucleotides line up with TRBD2. Germline V gene sequence: CDR1 LNHDA, CDR2 SQIVND (reference sequence). The CDR3 spans 16 residues. The V gene end was trimmed by 5 bases and the J gene end by 2 bases; junction bases not matched to a gene: 10. The CDR3 region is CASSQRRLADAYEQYF. CDR3 coding DNA: TGTGCCAGTAGTCAGAGACGACTAGCGGATGCCTACGAGCAGTACTTC.

The chain combines TRBV7-8 with TRBJ1-6; 9 positions match TRBD1. The germline V gene encodes CDR1 SGHVS and CDR2 FQNEAQ. The J segment lost 8 bases and the V segment lost 5 bases, leaving 7 bases of the junction unmatched. The length of the CDR3 is 15 residues. CDR3 DNA: TGTGCCAGCAGCCGAAAGGACAGGGGTGATTCACCCCTCCACTTT. Translation gives CASSRKDRGDSPLHF.

This clonotype was seen only a few times. The rearrangement links TRBV18 to TRBJ2-5; no clear D. The V and J ends lost 4 bases and 3 bases respectively, with 9 bases between them. CDR1 and CDR2 (germline): KGHSH, LQKENI. The CDR3 is 13 residues long. CDR3 protein: CASSLMLKETQYF. The CDR3 coding sequence is TGTGCCAGCTCACTCATGCTAAAAGAGACCCAGTACTTC.

This clonotype has a count of ten or more. The chain joins TRBV11-2 to TRBJ2-2, with a possible D match to TRBD2 (5 bases). There are 18 residues in the CDR3. Trimming shortened V by 4 bases and J by 2 bases, and 20 bases separated the two germline ends. The germline gives CDR1 SGHAT, CDR2 FQNNGV. The CDR3 DNA is TGTGCCAGCAGCTCCCCCCGAGGAGGCGGAGCAAACACCGGGGAGCTGTTTTTT. It is translated as CASSSPRGGGANTGELFF.

This clonotype appeared many times. V usage is TRBV20-1 and J usage is TRBJ2-2; D uncertain. CDR3 length: 12 amino acids. Trimming shortened V by 0 bases and J by 6 bases, and 5 bases separated the two germline ends. The V gene's germline CDR1 is DFQATT and CDR2 SNEGSKA (reference sequence). CDR3 DNA sequence: TGCAGTGCTAGAGAAGGTCCCGGGGAGCTGTTTTTT. Amino acid sequence: CSAREGPGELFF.

The sample holds many counts of this clonotype. The V and J genes are TRBV11-2 and TRBJ2-1; 9 bases are a match to TRBD2. CDR3 length equals 17 residues. Unmatched junction bases numbered 14, after V lost 5 bases and J lost 6 bases. CDR1 and CDR2 (germline): SGHAT, FQNNGV. CDR3 in amino acids: CASSPPEREVPTNEQFF. Written as DNA, the CDR3 is TGTGCCAGCAGCCCTCCTGAGCGGGAGGTCCCCACCAATGAGCAGTTCTTC.

This clonotype was counted many times. J is TRBJ2-3 and V is TRBV29-1; TRBD2 matches 8 bases. Germline V gives CDR1 SQVTM, CDR2 ANQGSEA. Losses at the gene ends were 4 bases for V and 2 bases for J; bases not matched to a gene: 8. The CDR3 is 15 amino acids. CDR3 amino acids: CSVAIAGGATDTQYF. The CDR3 DNA is TGCAGCGTTGCGATTGCGGGAGGCGCCACAGATACGCAGTATTTT.

The V and J genes are TRBV15 and TRBJ1-2; the match to TRBD1 covers 12 bases. CDR1 LNHNV and CDR2 YYDKDF come from the germline V gene (reference sequence). The CDR3 has 16 amino acids. J gave up 6 bases and V 2 bases, and 7 bases lay outside the gene matches. In DNA form, the CDR3 reads TGTGCCACCAGCAGAAAAACCGGGACAGGGGGCAATGGCTACACCTTC. Amino acid sequence: CATSRKTGTGGNGYTF.